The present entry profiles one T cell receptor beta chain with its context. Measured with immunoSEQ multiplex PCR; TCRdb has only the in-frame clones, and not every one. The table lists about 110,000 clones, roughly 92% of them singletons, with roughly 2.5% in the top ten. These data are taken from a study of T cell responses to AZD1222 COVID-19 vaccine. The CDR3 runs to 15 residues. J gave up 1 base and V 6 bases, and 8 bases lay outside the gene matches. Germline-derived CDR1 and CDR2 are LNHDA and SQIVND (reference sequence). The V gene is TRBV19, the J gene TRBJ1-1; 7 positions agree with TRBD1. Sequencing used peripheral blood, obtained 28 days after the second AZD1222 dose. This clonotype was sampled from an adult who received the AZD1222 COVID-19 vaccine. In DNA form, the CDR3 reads TGTGCCAGTAGCCCCTGGACAGGCCGGAACACTGAAGCTTTCTTT. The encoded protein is CASSPWTGRNTEAFF.